Below are 18 T cell receptor beta chains sequenced from a single sample in a study of response to subunit inactivated influenza vaccine. One entry per CDR3 protein results from TCRdb running MiXCR on the RT-PCR reads. In the table there are under 750,000 distinct CDR3 sequences, approximately 10% of which are singletons. Source: PBMCs from blood, taken on the day of vaccination. Receptors were obtained from a man aged 45-65 years who received an inactivated influenza vaccine.

The CDR3 coding sequence is TGCAGTGCTACTCATAGTGGGAGACAGGGCTATACGCAGTATTTT. This gives the protein CSATHSGRQGYTQYF. The chain has TRBV20-1 and TRBJ2-3; 7 bases align to TRBD1. The CDR3 runs to 15 residues. Germline V CDR1 and CDR2: DFQATT, SNEGSKA (reference sequence). V shed 4 bases and J 7 bases; nucleotides not matched to a gene: 14.

This chain uses TRBV6-6 with TRBJ2-5, with D possibly being TRBD1 or TRBD2 (6 bases each). CDR1 and CDR2 (germline): MNHNY, SVGAGI (reference sequence). Between the trimmed V and J ends, which lost 11 bases and 2 bases, there was a span of 15 bases. There are 13 residues in the CDR3. The CDR3 region is CASQGGIQETQYF. Here the CDR3 DNA reads TGTGCCTCACAAGGGGGGATACAAGAGACCCAGTACTTC.

This clonotype has just a few counts. The V call is TRBV3-1, the J call TRBJ1-1; 7 bases match TRBD1. V shed 2 bases and J 4 bases; nucleotides not matched to a gene: 4. The germline V gene encodes CDR1 LGHDT and CDR2 YNNKEL (reference sequence). The CDR3 is made up of 14 amino acids. The CDR3 reads CASSQSYRGTEAFF. CDR3 bases: TGTGCCAGCAGCCAATCCTACAGGGGCACTGAAGCTTTCTTT.

Worth noting for this clonotype: This may arise from a read error, as a much more abundant clone is one base away. The rearrangement links TRBV7-8 to TRBJ2-2; D is unresolved. The CDR3 extends over 13 amino acids. Germline values: CDR1 SGHVS, CDR2 FQNEAQ. The V end lost 5 bases, the J end lost 4 bases, and 8 bases lay between the germline ends. The CDR3, as DNA: TGTGCCAGCAGCCCCAGGAGCACCGGGGAGCTGTTTTTT. Protein: CASSPRSTGELFF.

This clonotype was seen many times. The rearrangement links TRBV12-3 or TRBV12-4 to TRBJ2-3; 11 positions agree with TRBD2. The CDR3 consists of 16 residues. V gave up 6 bases and J gave up 2 bases; unmatched junction bases: 7. CDR3 in DNA: TGTGCCAGCAGCCTTAGCGGGGGGGCCTACACAGATACGCAGTATTTT. It is translated as CASSLSGGAYTDTQYF.

The table lists this clonotype with a few counts. This chain uses TRBV10-2 with TRBJ1-5; unclear D gene. Germline CDR1 WSHSY, CDR2 SAAADI. V was shortened by 0 bases and J by 1 base, with 10 bases between the two germline ends. This CDR3 comprises 16 residues. The CDR3, as DNA: TGCGCCAGCAGTGAGTCCCACGGGGAGAGCAATCAGCCCCAGCATTTT. As protein: CASSESHGESNQPQHF.

This clonotype has a count of ten or more. DNA of the CDR3: TGTGCCAGCAGCTTAGTACAGGGAGGGCAGCCCCAGCATTTT. It specifies CASSLVQGGQPQHF. The rearrangement links TRBV7-2 to TRBJ1-5; D is possibly TRBD1 (6 bases). The V end lost 1 base, the J end lost 7 bases, and 11 bases lay between the germline ends. The germline CDR1 and CDR2 sequences are SGHTA and FQGNSA. This CDR3 contains 14 residues.

A few counts support this clonotype. V usage is TRBV6-5 and J usage is TRBJ1-4; D perhaps matches TRBD1 (6 bases). Trimming shortened V by 0 bases and J by 3 bases, and 8 bases separated the two germline ends. The CDR3 is 15 residues long. Per the germline V gene, CDR1 is MNHEY and CDR2 is SVGAGI. CDR3 nucleotide sequence: TGTGCCAGCAGTTACTCGGCAGGGGCTAATGAAAAACTGTTTTTT. This translates into CASSYSAGANEKLFF.

This clonotype has more than one count but fewer than ten. The chain uses TRBV7-6 and TRBJ2-7, with 11 bases aligning to TRBD1. From germline, CDR1 is SGHVS and CDR2 FNYEAQ. The CDR3 spans 18 residues. The V gene end was trimmed by 2 bases and the J gene end by 2 bases; junction bases not matched to a gene: 11. The CDR3 coding sequence is TGTGCCAGCAGCTTACCTTTAGCCGGGACAGGGGGAACCTACGAGCAGTACTTC. This sequence encodes CASSLPLAGTGGTYEQYF.

This clonotype has just a few counts. The genes are TRBV6-1 and TRBJ1-2; TRBD1 aligns across 9 bases. Germline V CDR1 and CDR2: MNHNS, SASEGT. This CDR3 has 15 amino acids. The ends lost 6 bases at V and 3 bases at J; junction bases unmatched: 8. This CDR3 reads CASRVQGAGDYGYTF. CDR3 DNA: TGTGCCAGCAGGGTACAGGGGGCTGGCGACTATGGCTACACCTTC.

The CDR3 DNA follows: TGTGCCAGCTCACCAGAAGAAGTCCCTCGACAAGAATATGGCTACACCTTC. Translating gives CASSPEEVPRQEYGYTF. The chain carries TRBV18 and TRBJ1-2; D unresolved. Germline V lookup: CDR1 KGHSH, CDR2 LQKENI. This CDR3 region has 17 residues. Trimming stripped 2 bases from V and 5 bases from J, with 21 bases between. Looking up the rest from reference TRBV18 and TRBJ1-2 gives the full variable domain: NAGVMQNPRHLVRRRGQEARLRCSPMKGHSHVYWYRQLPEEGLKFMVYLQKENIIDESGMPKERFSAEFPKEGPSILRIQQVVRGDSAAYFCASSPEEVPRQEYGYTFGSGTRLTVV.

This clonotype was recorded a few times. The V gene is TRBV2, the J gene TRBJ2-2; 7 nucleotides align to TRBD1. With 6 bases clipped from V and 4 bases from J, the junction kept 8 bases outside the gene matches. CDR3 length equals 15 residues. Germline V CDR1 and CDR2: SNHLY, FYNNEI. Here the CDR3 DNA reads TGTGCCAGCAGGAGGGACAGCTTTTCCACCGGGGAGCTGTTTTTT. It specifies CASRRDSFSTGELFF.

This clonotype has more than one count but fewer than ten. The chain has TRBV6-5 and TRBJ2-1, with D possibly matching TRBD2 (5 bases). The germline CDR1 and CDR2 sequences are MNHEY and SVGAGI. Between the trimmed V and J ends, which lost 0 bases and 8 bases, there was a span of 8 bases. The CDR3 extends over 13 amino acids. The CDR3 protein is CASSYSIGDEQFF. The CDR3, as DNA: TGTGCCAGCAGTTACTCGATCGGGGATGAGCAGTTCTTC.

This clonotype was counted ten times or more. This chain joins TRBV21-1 and TRBJ2-5. TRBV21-1 is deemed a pseudogene. The CDR3 spans 12 residues. CDR3 region: CASSKKKTPWYF. DNA of the CDR3: TGTGCCAGCAGCAAGAAGAAGACACCCTGGTACTTC.

This clonotype was detected a few times. This rearrangement joins TRBV5-1 to TRBJ2-2; either TRBD1 or TRBD2 may supply D (5 bases each). Per germline, CDR1 SGHRS and CDR2 YFSETQ. The length of the CDR3 is 15 residues. The V gene lost 6 bases and the J gene lost 8 bases, with 20 bases spanning the gap. This CDR3 reads CASTTRQGPTGELFF. CDR3 nucleotide sequence: TGCGCCAGCACAACCCGTCAGGGACCGACAGGGGAGCTGTTTTTT.

This clonotype has more than one count but fewer than ten. CDR3 sequence: CASSLAPGGETRLAKNIQYF. In DNA, the CDR3 is TGTGCCAGCAGCTTAGCCCCGGGGGGAGAAACCCGTCTAGCCAAAAACATTCAGTACTTC. The genes are TRBV7-2 and TRBJ2-4, with 7 bases lining up with TRBD2. CDR1 is SGHTA, CDR2 FQGNSA, per germline. The CDR3 covers 20 residues. Trimming cost V 0 bases and J 0 bases; bases outside gene matches: 14.

In its sample, this clonotype was seen many times. J is TRBJ2-7 and V is TRBV25-1, with 9 bases fitting TRBD2. Trimming took 0 bases from V and 2 from J; bases not matched to a gene: 8. CDR3 size: 17 residues. Germline assignment: CDR1 MGHDK and CDR2 SYGVNS. The CDR3 DNA sequence: TGTGCCAGCAGTGAATATTCTACTAGCGGGTTCACCTACGAGCAGTACTTC. Its protein is CASSEYSTSGFTYEQYF.

This clonotype was detected only a few times. This chain uses TRBV3-1 with TRBJ2-1; possibly TRBD1 for D (6 bases). The CDR3 consists of 14 residues. Trimming left V 0 bases short and J 12 bases short, with 15 bases between. In germline, CDR1 is LGHDT, CDR2 YNNKEL (reference sequence). The CDR3 DNA sequence: TGTGCCAGCAGCCAAGAGGGTACAGGGTCATTGCAGTTCTTC. Protein product: CASSQEGTGSLQFF.